Each of the 4 T cell receptor beta chains below was sequenced from the same sample in a study of regulatory dendritic cells for organ transplantation. Assay used: immunoSEQ multiplex PCR; TCRdb lists only in-frame clones, some missing. Among 25,000 to 30,000 clones listed, about 75% were seen once. Sequencing was performed on memory CD4+ T cells from blood. Subset indicated: CD45RO+ memory T cells. The receptor source for this set is a human donor in good health.

The V call is TRBV7-9, the J call TRBJ2-7; 8 nucleotides line up with TRBD1. V shed 5 bases, J shed 2 bases, and the junction held 14 bases outside the gene matches. The length of the CDR3 is 17 residues. In germline, CDR1 is SEHNR, CDR2 FQNEAQ (reference sequence). CDR3 in amino acids: CASSRKGAGGSTYEQYF. Written as DNA, the CDR3 is TGTGCCAGCAGCCGGAAAGGAGCAGGGGGCTCTACCTACGAGCAGTACTTC.

The V call is TRBV9, the J call TRBJ2-3; TRBD1 aligns across 8 bases. V shed 6 bases and J 6 bases; nucleotides not matched to a gene: 15. The CDR3 is made up of 16 amino acids. CDR1 and CDR2 from the germline V gene are SGDLS and YYNGEE. The CDR3, as DNA: TGTGCCAGCACCTTTACCGGGACAGGTGCCCGCGATACGCAGTATTTT. Translation: CASTFTGTGARDTQYF.

The gene calls are TRBV4-2 and TRBJ1-1, with 7 bases that match TRBD1. The CDR3 has 15 residues. Trimming cost V 5 bases and J 3 bases; bases outside gene matches: 9. Germline V gene lookup returns CDR1 LGHNA and CDR2 YNFKEQ. CDR3 nucleotides: TGTGCCAGCAGCTACCAATCAGGGGGGGACACTGAAGCTTTCTTT. It translates to CASSYQSGGDTEAFF.

This clone appeared a few times. The chain combines TRBV7-2 with TRBJ2-7, with 10 bases that match TRBD2. J gave up 3 bases and V 6 bases, and 8 bases lay outside the gene matches. From germline, CDR1 is SGHTA and CDR2 FQGNSA. The CDR3 has 15 amino acids. CDR3 bases: TGTGCCAGCAGACGTGGGACTAGCGAAATCTACGAGCAGTACTTC. It translates to CASRRGTSEIYEQYF.